The TCR beta chain described here comes from a study of cytomegalovirus exposure and HLA in healthy donors. Study background: Ancestry clustering placed about 86% of roughly 400 genotyped donors in the Caucasian-associated cluster. Study-wide results and caveats: TRBV6-2, TRBV6-3 and some other V segments were excluded as indistinguishable. Later analysis demonstrated an association between a missense DCLRE1C variant and TCR beta V- and J-gene trimming.

Points on this clone: Its antigen is still unknown.

With 60 Vbeta and 13 Jbeta primers, the PCR was carried out. TCRdb's copy holds only in-frame clones and misses some; the assay was immunoSEQ multiplex PCR. The sample shows approximately 150,000 clones, 73% of them seen only once. Healthy donors of bone marrow made up the group. The germline gives CDR1 GTSNPN, CDR2 SVGIG (reference sequence). V lost 3 bases and J 8 bases, leaving 16 bases between the germline ends. CDR3 length: 13 residues. The origin of this receptor is a woman aged 18-29 years in good health and CMV-seropositive. The sequenced sample consisted of PBMCs. V gene TRBV30 combines with J gene TRBJ1-2; D unclear. Here the CDR3 DNA reads TGTGCCTGGAGACCCTCGGGGAGAGGCGGCTACACCTTC. It encodes CAWRPSGRGGYTF.